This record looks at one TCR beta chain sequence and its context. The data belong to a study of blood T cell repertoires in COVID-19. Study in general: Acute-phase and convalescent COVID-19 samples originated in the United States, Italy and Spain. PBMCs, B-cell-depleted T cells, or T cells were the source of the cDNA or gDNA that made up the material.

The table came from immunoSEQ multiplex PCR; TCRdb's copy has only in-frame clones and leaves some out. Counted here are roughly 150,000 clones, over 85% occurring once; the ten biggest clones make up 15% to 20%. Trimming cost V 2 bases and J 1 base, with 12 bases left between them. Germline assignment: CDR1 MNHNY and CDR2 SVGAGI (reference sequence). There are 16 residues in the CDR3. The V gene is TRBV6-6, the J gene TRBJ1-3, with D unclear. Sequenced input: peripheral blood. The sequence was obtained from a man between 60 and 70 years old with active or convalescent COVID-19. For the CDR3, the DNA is TGTGCCAGCAGTTACGGCCCGGGTACATCTGGAAACACCATATATTTT. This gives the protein CASSYGPGTSGNTIYF.